The 9 T cell receptor beta chains given below trace back to one sample, sequenced in a study of blood T cell repertoires in COVID-19. The assay was immunoSEQ multiplex PCR, and TCRdb's table has in-frame clones only and misses some. The sample lists 200,000 to 300,000 clones, around 80% occurring once. Source material: peripheral blood. Receptors were obtained from a human donor in a cohort sampled during active COVID-19.

The chain uses TRBV6-5 and TRBJ1-2, with TRBD1 identical over 8 bases. CDR1 and CDR2 from the germline V gene are MNHEY and SVGAGI. CDR3 length equals 15 residues. V was clipped by 3 bases and J by 5 bases; unmatched bases: 8. CDR3 in DNA: TGTGCCAGCAGTTATAACCAGGGGGCCGGGTATGGCTACACCTTC. Translation: CASSYNQGAGYGYTF.

The sample holds a few counts of this clone. This rearrangement joins TRBV7-3 to TRBJ2-3; tentatively, D is TRBD1 (5 bases). Trimming removed 1 base at V and 5 bases at J, with 13 bases between. This CDR3 region has 15 residues. Germline CDR1 reads SGHTA; CDR2 reads FQGTGA. The CDR3 spells CASSLRQGLKDTQYF. CDR3 DNA sequence: TGTGCCAGCAGCTTAAGGCAGGGTTTGAAAGATACGCAGTATTTT.

Note on this clone: The junction differs from germline at one of its ends, possibly a read error. V usage is TRBV3-1 (or the pseudogene TRBV3-2) and J usage is TRBJ2-1; D possibly corresponds to TRBD2 (5 bases). This CDR3 spans 12 amino acids. CDR1 is LGHDT and CDR2 is YNNKEL in the germline V gene (reference sequence). DNA for the CDR3: TGTGCCAGCAGCCAAGCCCAGAGGGAGCCGTTCTTC. It codes for CASSQAQREPFF.

The chain links TRBV7-9 to TRBJ1-5; TRBD1 matches 8 bases. The ends lost 5 bases at V and 7 bases at J; junction bases unmatched: 4. CDR1 is SEHNR, CDR2 FQNEAQ, per germline (reference sequence). This CDR3 has 13 residues. The CDR3 nucleotides read TGTGCCAGCAGCCCGGACAGGGACCAGCCCCAGCATTTT. Amino acid sequence: CASSPDRDQPQHF.

CDR3 in DNA: TGTGCCAGCATTATCGACAGGGAAAGAGGGCAGCCCCAGCATTTT. Protein product: CASIIDRERGQPQHF. This sequence joins TRBV28 and TRBJ1-5; TRBD1 agrees at 7 bases. The V gene's germline CDR1 is MDHEN and CDR2 SYDVKM. The trim removed 7 bases at V and 7 bases at J, leaving 13 bases unmatched. The CDR3 covers 15 residues.

The gene calls are TRBV6-5 and TRBJ1-4, with D perhaps TRBD1 (6 bases). V shed 6 bases and J shed 7 bases, with 18 bases lying between them. Germline CDR1 MNHEY, CDR2 SVGAGI. This CDR3 is 15 amino acids long. CDR3 sequence reads: CASSDPGQMTEKLFF. CDR3 DNA sequence: TGTGCCAGCAGCGACCCCGGACAGATGACTGAAAAACTGTTTTTT.

The chain uses TRBV10-2 and TRBJ2-3; 12 positions agree with TRBD2. This CDR3 has 14 amino acids. Germline values: CDR1 WSHSY, CDR2 SAAADI. Trimming at V came to 10 bases and at J to 5 bases, leaving 7 bases not matched to a gene. CDR3 residues: CATTSGGRGDTQYF. CDR3 nucleotide sequence: TGCGCCACCACTAGCGGGGGGAGAGGAGATACGCAGTATTTT.

This rearrangement joins TRBV28 to TRBJ1-1; 9 bases map to TRBD1. With V trimmed by 6 bases and J by 4 bases, 9 bases remained unmatched. Germline CDR1 MDHEN, CDR2 SYDVKM. The CDR3 covers 15 residues. CDR3 region: CASSPHPQGATEAFF. The DNA of the CDR3 is TGTGCCAGCAGCCCCCACCCACAGGGGGCCACTGAAGCTTTCTTT.

This clone was observed once. The V call is TRBV10-3, the J call TRBJ1-1, with D uncertain. Trimming took off 7 bases at V and 3 bases at J, with 9 bases between the two ends. Germline V gene data show CDR1 as ENHRY and CDR2 as SYGVKD. The CDR3 length is 12 residues. In nucleotides, the CDR3 is TGTGCCATCAACAGCCCTTACACTGAAGCTTTCTTT. Translating gives CAINSPYTEAFF.